These 17 T cell receptor beta chains share one sample of origin, sequenced in a study of blood T cells in healthy people across ages. Primers used in a second PCR of roughly 7 to 11 cycles were a sample-barcoded 5' primer and a J-beta primer mix. One entry per CDR3 protein, called by TCRdb with MiXCR from the 5' RACE reads. Of about 1.8 million distinct CDR3 sequences listed, approximately 50% are singletons. Material: blood. The receptors derive from a woman in her 40s in good health.

The rearrangement joins TRBV20-1 to TRBJ2-3, with a weak D call TRBD1 (6 bases). Germline assignment: CDR1 DFQATT and CDR2 SNEGSKA (reference sequence). This CDR3 spans 15 amino acids. Between the trimmed V and J ends, which lost 2 bases and 6 bases, there was a span of 18 bases. The CDR3 region has the DNA TGCAGTGCTAGACGAGGGGCAGGGGTTGAGGATACGCAGTATTTT. It specifies CSARRGAGVEDTQYF.

The chain links TRBV28 to TRBJ2-7; no clear D gene. This CDR3 region has 12 residues. Trimming removed 5 bases from V and 7 bases from J, with 12 bases in between. From germline, CDR1 is MDHEN and CDR2 SYDVKM. The chain's CDR3 is CASSPPLREQYF. CDR3 nucleotides: TGTGCCAGCAGTCCCCCCCTACGGGAGCAGTACTTC.

This clonotype was detected a few times. The chain joins TRBV7-2 to TRBJ2-1; D gene ambiguous. CDR3 size: 13 residues. Deletions cut 7 bases from V and 0 bases from J, with 7 bases between. The germline V gene encodes CDR1 SGHTA and CDR2 FQGNSA. CDR3 residues: CASKADSYNEQFF. For the CDR3, the DNA is TGTGCCAGCAAGGCCGACTCCTACAATGAGCAGTTCTTC.

V gene TRBV20-1 combines with J gene TRBJ1-5; D remains ambiguous. Per the germline V gene, CDR1 is DFQATT and CDR2 is SNEGSKA (reference sequence). Trimming shortened V by 6 bases and J by 5 bases, and 20 bases separated the two germline ends. This CDR3 comprises 15 residues. This CDR3 reads CSAKSAQQSYQPQHF. The CDR3 coding sequence is TGCAGTGCCAAATCTGCACAGCAATCCTATCAGCCCCAGCATTTT.

J is TRBJ2-1 and V is TRBV10-3; 7 bases line up with TRBD2. This CDR3 is 15 amino acids long. CDR1 is ENHRY, CDR2 SYGVKD, per germline. V was clipped by 2 bases and J by 5 bases; unmatched bases: 6. The CDR3 region is CAISEVAGGHNEQFF. CDR3 coding DNA: TGTGCCATCAGTGAGGTAGCGGGTGGCCACAATGAGCAGTTCTTC.

This chain joins TRBV27 and TRBJ2-3; no clear D. Trimming took off 3 bases at V and 4 bases at J, with 14 bases between the two ends. Germline loops: CDR1 MNHEY, CDR2 SMNVEV (reference sequence). The CDR3 covers 15 residues. DNA of the CDR3: TGTGCCAGCAGTTTGCAACGATCCCTCCCAGATACGCAGTATTTT. Amino acids: CASSLQRSLPDTQYF.

About this clonotype itself: A junction end diverges from the germline sequence, so it may reflect a read error. The chain's CDR3 is CGVLRRTGSPQETQYF. As DNA, the CDR3 is TGCGGCGTTCTTCGCCGGACCGGTTCTCCACAAGAGACCCAGTACTTC. V and J are TRBV29-1 and TRBJ2-5, with D unclear. CDR1 and CDR2 from the germline V gene are SQVTM and ANQGSEA. The CDR3 runs to 16 residues.

V and J are TRBV20-1 and TRBJ2-3; D might be TRBD2 (5 bases). Trimming pared 1 base from V and 2 bases from J, leaving 16 bases between. The length of the CDR3 is 16 residues. CDR1 DFQATT and CDR2 SNEGSKA come from the germline V gene (reference sequence). The CDR3 DNA reads as TGCAGTGCTAGAGGGACCCGGGGTTCCCCCACAGATACGCAGTATTTT. Translating it yields CSARGTRGSPTDTQYF.

In its sample, this clonotype was seen a few times. This chain connects TRBV7-2 to TRBJ2-1, with D possibly matching TRBD2 (7 bases). V shed 5 bases and J shed 8 bases, with 19 bases lying between them. CDR3 length: 15 amino acids. Germline V gene lookup returns CDR1 SGHTA and CDR2 FQGNSA. The CDR3 sequence: CASSEGEGWYHEQFF. The CDR3 DNA is TGTGCCAGCAGCGAGGGGGAGGGATGGTACCATGAGCAGTTCTTC. The full variable domain, completed using reference TRBV7-2 and TRBJ2-1, is GAGVSQSPSNKVTEKGKDVELRCDPISGHTALYWYRQSLGQGLEFLIYFQGNSAPDKSGLPSDRFSAERTGGSVSTLTIQRTQQEDSAVYLCASSEGEGWYHEQFFGPGTRLTVL.

The chain couples TRBV20-1 to TRBJ1-6, with D perhaps matching TRBD1 (5 bases). Germline-derived CDR1 and CDR2 are DFQATT and SNEGSKA (reference sequence). V was cut by 2 bases and J by 6 bases, with 17 bases left in between. This CDR3 is built from 16 residues. DNA of the CDR3: TGCAGTGCTAGAACCGGGATGCAGGGCCGTAATTCACCCCTCCACTTT. This translates into CSARTGMQGRNSPLHF.

This clonotype was detected only a few times. The chain employs TRBV10-3 and TRBJ2-7; 10 bases are shared with TRBD1. The DNA end is a closer match to TRBJ2-5, so the J assignment may be wrong. The CDR3 runs to 15 residues. Germline values: CDR1 ENHRY, CDR2 SYGVKD. The CDR3 region has the DNA TGTGCCATCAGCGACAGGGGGCTGGGGGGAGAGACCCAGTACTTC. It specifies CAISDRGLGGETQYF.

V is TRBV12-3 or TRBV12-4 and J is TRBJ2-7, with 7 bases that match TRBD2. The V segment lost 3 bases and the J segment 2 bases; nucleotides outside the gene matches: 4. The CDR3 length is 14 residues. In nucleotides, the CDR3 is TGTGCCAGCAGTTTTCTCGGGACTACCTACGAGCAGTACTTC. Its protein product is CASSFLGTTYEQYF.

The chain joins TRBV20-1 to TRBJ2-5, with D perhaps TRBD1 (6 bases). Germline V gene sequence: CDR1 DFQATT, CDR2 SNEGSKA (reference sequence). This CDR3 comprises 14 residues. The ends were cut back, 0 bases at V and 2 bases at J, with 10 bases in the middle. The CDR3 region has the DNA TGCAGTGCTAGAGATTGGGGACAACAAGAGACCCAGTACTTC. Its protein is CSARDWGQQETQYF.

This clonotype came up a few times. The rearrangement joins TRBV12-3 or TRBV12-4 to TRBJ1-6; a possible D gene is TRBD1 (6 bases). Trimming cost V 6 bases and J 7 bases, with 19 bases left between them. The CDR3 consists of 16 residues. The CDR3 loop is CASRMRAGEGNSPLHF. CDR3 sequence (DNA): TGTGCCAGCAGGATGAGGGCAGGGGAAGGGAATTCACCCCTCCACTTT.

This chain links TRBV4-3 with TRBJ2-3; maybe TRBD1 (6 bases). CDR1 LGHNA and CDR2 YSLEER come from the germline V gene. Trimming removed 0 bases at V and 3 bases at J, with 19 bases between. The CDR3 is 18 residues long. Here the CDR3 reads CASSQEFGGDRTTDTQYF. The DNA for the CDR3 is TGCGCCAGCAGCCAAGAATTTGGCGGAGACAGGACAACAGATACGCAGTATTTT.

This clonotype has just a few counts. This rearrangement joins TRBV4-2 to TRBJ2-1; no clear D gene. The ends were cut back, 1 base at V and 7 bases at J, with 8 bases in the middle. The length of the CDR3 is 13 residues. Per the germline V gene, CDR1 is LGHNA and CDR2 is YNFKEQ. CDR3 nucleotide sequence: TGTGCCAGCAGCCAAGCTGGGGAAAATGAGCAGTTCTTC. Its protein product is CASSQAGENEQFF.

J is TRBJ2-3 and V is TRBV7-2, with TRBD2 matching 9 bases. Germline V gene data show CDR1 as SGHTA and CDR2 as FQGNSA. This CDR3 is 16 amino acids long. Trimming removed 1 base from V and 4 bases from J; junction bases left unmatched: 6. CDR3 sequence (DNA): TGTGCCAGCAGCTTAGATGCGCGGGGGGGCCCAGATACGCAGTATTTT. Encoded protein: CASSLDARGGPDTQYF.